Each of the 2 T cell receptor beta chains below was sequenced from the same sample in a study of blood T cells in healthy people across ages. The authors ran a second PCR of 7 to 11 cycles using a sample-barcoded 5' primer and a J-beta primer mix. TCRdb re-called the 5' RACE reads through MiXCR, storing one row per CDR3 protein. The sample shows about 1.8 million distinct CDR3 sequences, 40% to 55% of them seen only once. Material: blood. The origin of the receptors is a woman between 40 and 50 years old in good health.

The CDR3: CSARGGTGGYYGYTF. CDR3 DNA: TGCAGTGCTAGGGGGGGAACAGGGGGCTACTATGGCTACACCTTC. V and J are TRBV20-1 and TRBJ1-2; TRBD1 matches at 9 bases. The trim removed 3 bases at V and 3 bases at J, leaving 8 bases unmatched. From germline, CDR1 is DFQATT and CDR2 SNEGSKA (reference sequence). CDR3 length: 15 amino acids.

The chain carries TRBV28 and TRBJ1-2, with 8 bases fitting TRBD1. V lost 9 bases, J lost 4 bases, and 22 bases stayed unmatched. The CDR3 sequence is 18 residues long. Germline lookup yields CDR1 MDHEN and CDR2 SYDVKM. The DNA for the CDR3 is TGTGCCAGTACTACCCCTCTTCCCGGGGGACAGGCCTTCTATGGCTACACCTTC. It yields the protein CASTTPLPGGQAFYGYTF.